These 30 T cell receptor beta chains originate from one sample sequenced in a study of radiation and T cells in renal cell carcinoma. The repertoire was sequenced with immunoSEQ multiplex PCR; TCRdb's copy has only in-frame clones and lacks some. This table holds approximately 120,000 clones, roughly 85% found once. Time point defined: baseline pretreatment blood. Sample treatment: 15 Gy SBRT to primary tumor, nephrectomy 4 weeks later. Sequences were derived from blood, sampled from a patient whose treatment included radiotherapy and nephrectomy. The origin of the receptors is a woman aged 55-69 years with renal cell carcinoma.

The rearrangement uses TRBV6-5 and TRBJ1-4, with a tentative D call TRBD1 (6 bases). The CDR3 length is 15 residues. Germline loops: CDR1 MNHEY, CDR2 SVGAGI. The V end was cut by 0 bases, the J end by 3 bases, with 8 bases between. The CDR3 loop reads CASSYSGAPNEKLFF. The CDR3 DNA is TGTGCCAGCAGTTACTCGGGGGCCCCTAATGAAAAACTGTTTTTT.

This rearrangement joins TRBV10-3 to TRBJ2-3; TRBD2 is a possible D gene (5 bases). V lost 4 bases and J lost 1, with 12 bases in between. This CDR3 region has 15 residues. CDR1 ENHRY and CDR2 SYGVKD come from the germline V gene. For the CDR3, the DNA is TGTGCCATCAGTGCTATGGGAGACGGCACAGATACGCAGTATTTT. Protein product: CAISAMGDGTDTQYF.

The rearrangement uses TRBV18 and TRBJ2-2, with D possibly called TRBD1 or TRBD2 (6 bases each). The CDR3 is 16 amino acids. Trimming pared 0 bases from V and 4 bases from J, leaving 12 bases between. CDR1 KGHSH and CDR2 LQKENI come from the germline V gene. The CDR3 loop reads CASSPPGGSVTGELFF. In DNA form, the CDR3 reads TGTGCCAGCTCACCACCGGGGGGCTCGGTCACCGGGGAGCTGTTTTTT.

This chain joins TRBV19 and TRBJ1-4, with TRBD1 matching 7 bases. The junction had 7 bases not matched to a gene; V was cut back by 5 bases and J by 4 bases. The length of the CDR3 is 15 residues. Germline CDR1 is LNHDA and CDR2 is SQIVND (reference sequence). The CDR3, as DNA: TGTGCCAGTAGTCAACAGGGGACCGGTAATGAAAAACTGTTTTTT. It specifies CASSQQGTGNEKLFF.

The chain couples TRBV5-1 to TRBJ2-3, with D perhaps matching TRBD2 (7 bases). This CDR3 spans 14 amino acids. V lost 4 bases and J 10 bases, leaving 19 bases between the germline ends. Germline CDR1 and CDR2: SGHRS and YFSETQ. Here the CDR3 DNA reads TGCGCCAGCAGCACAGGGACTACCTCTCGGTCGCAGTATTTT. It specifies CASSTGTTSRSQYF.

The gene calls are TRBV4-1 and TRBJ2-5; D is perhaps TRBD2 (6 bases). The germline V gene encodes CDR1 MGHRA and CDR2 YSYEKL. This CDR3 region has 16 residues. Trimming removed 0 bases at V and 4 bases at J, with 15 bases between. CDR3 in DNA: TGCGCCAGCAGCCAAGAGGCGGGAAGAAGGTTAGAGACCCAGTACTTC. Translating it yields CASSQEAGRRLETQYF.

The gene calls are TRBV18 and TRBJ1-2; D gene unclear. CDR1 and CDR2 from the germline V gene are KGHSH and LQKENI. Trimming shortened V by 1 base and J by 5 bases, and 11 bases separated the two germline ends. The CDR3 is 14 residues long. The CDR3, as DNA: TGTGCCAGCTCACCACTGGAGGGTTGGTATGGCTACACCTTC. The encoded protein is CASSPLEGWYGYTF.

The chain recombines TRBV5-1 with TRBJ1-1; the D is unclear. V was pared by 5 bases and J by 2 bases, with 13 bases between. Germline-derived CDR1 and CDR2 are SGHRS and YFSETQ. The CDR3 extends over 14 amino acids. CDR3 sequence reads: CASRESQLNTEAFF. CDR3 DNA sequence: TGCGCCAGCAGAGAGTCACAGCTAAACACTGAAGCTTTCTTT.

The genes are TRBV19 and TRBJ2-3; 8 positions match TRBD1. This CDR3 is 15 amino acids long. Germline CDR1 and CDR2: LNHDA and SQIVND (reference sequence). The J segment lost 2 bases and the V segment lost 6 bases, leaving 7 bases of the junction unmatched. The CDR3 nucleotides read TGTGCCAGTAGCCGCGGGGACAGGAACACAGATACGCAGTATTTT. This gives the protein CASSRGDRNTDTQYF.

The chain employs TRBV6-5 and TRBJ1-2, with D uncertain. CDR3 length: 14 residues. In germline, CDR1 is MNHEY, CDR2 SVGAGI. Trimming took 0 bases from V and 4 from J, leaving 9 bases between them. The CDR3 reads CASSYSKLAYGYTF. CDR3 in DNA: TGTGCCAGCAGTTACTCGAAATTGGCCTATGGCTACACCTTC.

This chain links TRBV18 with TRBJ2-5; D unclear. This CDR3 is 12 amino acids long. Looked up from germline, CDR1 is KGHSH and CDR2 is LQKENI. V lost 2 bases and J lost 5, with 6 bases in between. The CDR3 is CASSPVSETQYF. For the CDR3, the DNA is TGTGCCAGCTCACCAGTATCGGAGACCCAGTACTTC.

V usage is TRBV20-1 and J usage is TRBJ1-1; D remains ambiguous. The CDR3 has 11 amino acids. Germline lookup yields CDR1 DFQATT and CDR2 SNEGSKA (reference sequence). Trimming took off 0 bases at V and 6 bases at J, with 5 bases between the two ends. The CDR3 loop is CSARDPPEAFF. CDR3 in DNA: TGCAGTGCTAGAGACCCCCCTGAAGCTTTCTTT.

The chain carries TRBV5-4 and TRBJ2-1; the D gene could be TRBD1 or TRBD2 (5 bases each). The CDR3 is 16 residues long. V was clipped by 1 base and J by 0 bases, with 11 bases between them. Germline V gene data show CDR1 as SGHNT and CDR2 as YYREEE (reference sequence). The CDR3 is CASSLSRGYSYNEQFF. CDR3 nucleotide sequence: TGTGCCAGCAGCTTGAGTCGGGGCTACTCCTACAATGAGCAGTTCTTC.

This chain uses TRBV7-3 with TRBJ2-7, with a possible D match to TRBD1 (6 bases). V was trimmed by 3 bases and J by 6 bases, leaving 18 bases between them. This CDR3 comprises 15 residues. Germline-derived CDR1 and CDR2 are SGHTA and FQGTGA. CDR3 nucleotide sequence: TGTGCCAGCAGCTTCGGGCAGGGGACCGCTTCCGAGCAGTACTTC. This gives the protein CASSFGQGTASEQYF. The full variable domain, rest sourced from reference TRBV7-3 and TRBJ2-7, is GAGVSQTPSNKVTEKGKYVELRCDPISGHTALYWYRQSLGQGPEFLIYFQGTGAADDSGLPNDRFFAVRPEGSVSTLKIQRTERGDSAVYLCASSFGQGTASEQYFGPGTRLTVT.

This clone was counted a single time. The rearrangement links TRBV2 to TRBJ1-5; 7 nucleotides agree with TRBD1. The CDR3 contains 15 residues. The trim removed 8 bases at V and 0 bases at J, leaving 7 bases unmatched. The V gene's germline CDR1 is SNHLY and CDR2 FYNNEI. The CDR3 DNA follows: TGTGCCAGCCAGGGGGGGAGTTCTAGCAATCAGCCCCAGCATTTT. Protein sequence: CASQGGSSSNQPQHF.

The table lists this clone with a count of one. This chain links TRBV7-2 with TRBJ2-7, with 8 nucleotides matching TRBD2. J gave up 7 bases and V 5 bases, and 10 bases lay outside the gene matches. The CDR3 consists of 14 residues. Germline V gives CDR1 SGHTA, CDR2 FQGNSA. CDR3 amino acids: CASSLGAGVGEQYF. Here the CDR3 DNA reads TGTGCCAGCAGCCTAGGAGCGGGAGTGGGAGAGCAGTACTTC.

This sequence joins TRBV9 and TRBJ2-5; TRBD2 is a possible D gene (7 bases). Germline V gene lookup returns CDR1 SGDLS and CDR2 YYNGEE. The CDR3 length is 14 residues. With 6 bases removed from V and 2 bases from J, the gap between germline ends came to 14 bases. The CDR3 DNA reads TGTGCCAGCACCTCCGGGGGGCTGCAAGAGACCCAGTACTTC. As protein: CASTSGGLQETQYF.

The chain combines TRBV5-1 with TRBJ1-1, with TRBD1 identical over 7 bases. Germline V CDR1 and CDR2: SGHRS, YFSETQ. J lost 7 bases, V lost 0 bases, and 6 bases had no gene match. This CDR3 is 14 amino acids long. CDR3 sequence: CASSLATGTDEAFF. The CDR3 coding sequence is TGCGCCAGCAGCTTGGCTACAGGGACAGATGAAGCTTTCTTT.

Remarks on this clone: Other DNA sequences within the sample encode an identical CDR3. The J gene is TRBJ2-7, the V gene TRBV6-5; D is unresolved. The germline CDR1 and CDR2 sequences are MNHEY and SVGAGI. The CDR3 length is 11 residues. Trimming stripped 2 bases from V and 4 bases from J, with 3 bases between. CDR3 DNA sequence: TGTGCCAGCAGTTACAAATACGAGCAGTACTTC. Encoded protein: CASSYKYEQYF.

The rearrangement joins TRBV9 to TRBJ1-2; the match to TRBD1 covers 8 bases. V lost 4 bases to trimming and J lost 7 bases; unmatched junction nucleotides: 12. Germline loops: CDR1 SGDLS, CDR2 YYNGEE. The CDR3 totals 15 residues. The CDR3 nucleotides are TGTGCCAGCAGCCCACCGGGACAGGAGCCTCTTGGCTACACCTTC. It specifies CASSPPGQEPLGYTF.

This rearrangement joins TRBV6-5 to TRBJ1-2; no definite D call. The CDR3 loop spans 16 amino acids. Germline CDR1 reads MNHEY; CDR2 reads SVGAGI. The germline V and J ends were trimmed by 0 bases and 4 bases, with 15 bases remaining between them. CDR3 residues: CASSYSRDSTTYGYTF. CDR3 coding DNA: TGTGCCAGCAGTTACTCTCGAGACTCAACGACCTATGGCTACACCTTC.

In regard to this clone: This clone may be a read error of a much larger clone one base away. The chain couples TRBV6-5 to TRBJ2-7, with TRBD1 as a possible D gene (5 bases). Germline V gene lookup returns CDR1 MNHEY and CDR2 SVGAGI. The CDR3 has 12 amino acids. Trimming took 8 bases from V and 3 from J, leaving 11 bases between them. CDR3 in DNA: TGTGCCAGCGGTGGACACCTCTACGAGCAGTACTTC. Encoded protein: CASGGHLYEQYF.

The CDR3 nucleotides are TGTGCCGTACAGGGGGTAGAACTTGCGAACACCGGGGAGCTGTTTTTT. Translation gives CAVQGVELANTGELFF. V and J are TRBV19 and TRBJ2-2; 8 bases fit TRBD1. V lost 11 bases to trimming and J lost 0 bases; unmatched junction nucleotides: 11. The CDR3 consists of 16 residues. The germline CDR1 and CDR2 sequences are LNHDA and SQIVND (reference sequence).

V gene TRBV18 combines with J gene TRBJ2-2; tentatively, D is TRBD1 (6 bases). The CDR3 spans 13 residues. The ends were cut back, 3 bases at V and 5 bases at J, with 7 bases in the middle. The germline V gene encodes CDR1 KGHSH and CDR2 LQKENI. The CDR3 region has the DNA TGTGCCAGCTCACCCGGGACAACCGGGGAGCTGTTTTTT. Protein: CASSPGTTGELFF.

The CDR3 loop reads CASSPIAGQPIMNTEAFF. The DNA of the CDR3 is TGTGCCAGCAGCCCTATTGCGGGACAACCGATCATGAACACTGAAGCTTTCTTT. The rearrangement joins TRBV7-3 to TRBJ1-1, with D perhaps matching TRBD1 (6 bases). V was pared by 5 bases and J by 0 bases, with 22 bases between. Per the germline V gene, CDR1 is SGHTA and CDR2 is FQGTGA. The CDR3 is made up of 18 amino acids. The full variable domain, rest sourced from reference TRBV7-3 and TRBJ1-1, is GAGVSQTPSNKVTEKGKYVELRCDPISGHTALYWYRQSLGQGPEFLIYFQGTGAADDSGLPNDRFFAVRPEGSVSTLKIQRTERGDSAVYLCASSPIAGQPIMNTEAFFGQGTRLTVV.

This chain connects TRBV27 to TRBJ1-4; 7 bases match TRBD1. Germline V gene sequence: CDR1 MNHEY, CDR2 SMNVEV (reference sequence). This CDR3 comprises 15 residues. The J segment lost 3 bases and the V segment lost 3 bases, leaving 4 bases of the junction unmatched. This CDR3 is CASSFSGGPNEKLFF. In DNA form, the CDR3 reads TGTGCCAGCAGTTTTTCAGGGGGACCTAATGAAAAACTGTTTTTT.

The chain employs TRBV18 and TRBJ1-3, with D perhaps matching TRBD1 (5 bases). V was clipped by 3 bases and J by 4 bases, with 16 bases between them. Germline-derived CDR1 and CDR2 are KGHSH and LQKENI. This CDR3 has 16 residues. CDR3 sequence reads: CASSPTAANTGNTIYF. CDR3 DNA: TGTGCCAGCTCACCGACAGCTGCCAATACCGGAAACACCATATATTTT.

The gene calls are TRBV19 and TRBJ2-3, with D possibly called TRBD1 or TRBD2 (6 bases each). V was trimmed by 10 bases and J by 3 bases, leaving 17 bases between them. Germline V CDR1 and CDR2: LNHDA, SQIVND (reference sequence). This CDR3 contains 14 residues. The chain's CDR3 is CATREGGQTDTQYF. Written as DNA, the CDR3 is TGTGCCACCCGCGAGGGGGGCCAGACAGATACGCAGTATTTT.

The V gene is TRBV6-1, the J gene TRBJ1-1, with 7 positions matching TRBD1. The CDR3 totals 15 residues. The V segment lost 6 bases and the J segment 1 base; nucleotides outside the gene matches: 8. CDR1 and CDR2 from the germline V gene are MNHNS and SASEGT. The CDR3 DNA reads as TGTGCCAGCAGCGAGCCGGGACAGCAGAACACTGAAGCTTTCTTT. Protein: CASSEPGQQNTEAFF.

The table lists this clone with a few counts. The chain uses TRBV5-6 and TRBJ1-1; TRBD1 aligns across 7 bases. Germline CDR1 reads SGHDT; CDR2 reads YYEEEE. V dropped 7 bases and J dropped 4; count of bases not matched to a gene: 7. There are 13 residues in the CDR3. DNA of the CDR3: TGTGCCAGCCACAGGGGAGTGGGCACTGAAGCTTTCTTT. Its translation is CASHRGVGTEAFF.